This is a list of T cell receptor beta chains from one sample in a study of CD8 T cells in ankylosing spondylitis. TCRdb re-analysed the 5' RACE reads in MiXCR, keeping a single row per CDR3 protein. This table holds about 140,000 distinct CDR3 sequences, 5.5% to 7.5% found once. Sequenced material: blood, either unsorted or a sorted T cell fraction (not recorded which). The receptor source for this set is a female donor with ankylosing spondylitis or in good health (not recorded which). CDR3s include the opening cysteine and the closing phenylalanine or tryptophan. D genes are given only for firm matches. Size tells how often a clone was seen (once, few, many) or the class of an expanded clone, and some rows leave it out.

D gene	J gene	clone size	V gene	CDR3 protein	CDR3 DNA
NA	TRBJ1-5	many	TRBV3-1	CASSHFYRNQPQHF	TGTGCCAGCAGCCATTTTTACCGCAATCAGCCCCAGCATTTT
TRBD1	TRBJ2-7	many	TRBV6-1	CASRPGTGLSYEQYF	TGTGCCAGCAGACCCGGGACAGGGCTATCCTACGAGCAGTACTTC
NA	TRBJ2-2	many	TRBV27	CASGRSGELFF	TGTGCCAGCGGACGGTCCGGGGAGCTGTTTTTT
NA	TRBJ1-2	many	TRBV27	CASSSPREIGNYGYTF	TGTGCCAGCAGTTCCCCGCGTGAGATAGGGAACTATGGCTACACCTTC
NA	TRBJ1-4	many	TRBV6-1	CASSEMGGLREKLFF	TGTGCCAGCAGTGAAATGGGGGGGCTGAGGGAAAAACTGTTTTTT
TRBD1	TRBJ1-2	many	TRBV3-1	CASSQVPDRIPYGYTF	TGTGCCAGCAGCCAAGTTCCGGACAGGATCCCCTATGGCTACACCTTC
NA	TRBJ1-1	many	TRBV6-2/TRBV6-3	CASSYSVPEAFF	TGTGCCAGCAGTTACTCGGTCCCTGAAGCTTTCTTT
NA	TRBJ1-6	many	TRBV7-8	CASSSRGRAYNSPLHF	TGTGCCAGCAGCTCACGGGGACGGGCTTATAATTCACCCCTCCACTTT
NA	TRBJ1-1	many	TRBV4-2	CASSQGRLEEMSAFF	TGTGCCAGCAGCCAAGGTCGATTAGAAGAAATGAGCGCTTTCTTT
TRBD1	TRBJ2-5	many	TRBV5-1	CASSFEGAHETQYF	TGCGCCAGCAGCTTTGAGGGGGCTCACGAGACCCAGTACTTC
NA	TRBJ2-1	many	TRBV18	CASSPKVNSWSEQFF	TGTGCCAGCTCACCTAAGGTAAACTCGTGGAGTGAGCAGTTCTTC
NA	TRBJ2-1	NA	TRBV7-9	CASSSNSWTSRDDEQFF	TGTGCCAGCAGCTCAAACAGTTGGACCTCACGGGATGATGAGCAGTTCTTC
NA	TRBJ1-2	many	TRBV5-1	CASSLGIGTGDYPTNYGYTF	TGCGCCAGCAGCTTGGGAATTGGTACGGGGGACTACCCAACTAACTATGGCTACACCTTC
TRBD1	TRBJ1-2	few	TRBV7-9	CASSLMGQGGYGYTF	TGTGCCAGCAGCTTGATGGGACAGGGGGGCTATGGCTACACCTTC
NA	TRBJ1-6	many	TRBV20-1	CSARASRNSPLHF	TGCAGTGCTAGAGCAAGTCGTAATTCACCCCTCCACTTT
NA	TRBJ2-5	many	TRBV6-5	CASTSGQETQYF	TGTGCCAGCACCTCGGGCCAAGAAACCCAGTACTTC
NA	TRBJ1-3	many	TRBV30	CAWRDISEAGNTIYF	TGTGCCTGGAGGGACATTTCAGAGGCTGGAAACACCATATATTTT
NA	TRBJ2-3	NA	TRBV5-1	CASSSVDTVTDTQYF	TGCGCCAGCAGCAGTGTGGACACAGTCACAGATACGCAGTATTTT
NA	TRBJ2-1	many	TRBV6-1	CASSEARLRSYNEQFF	TGTGCCAGCAGTGAAGCTCGGCTGAGGTCCTACAATGAGCAGTTCTTC
TRBD2	TRBJ2-5	many	TRBV2	CASNIAGGAQETQYF	TGTGCCAGCAATATAGCGGGGGGTGCTCAAGAGACCCAGTACTTC
NA	TRBJ2-3	many	TRBV20-1	CSARDGGVLTDTQYF	TGCAGTGCTAGAGATGGGGGTGTCCTCACAGATACGCAGTATTTT
TRBD1	TRBJ2-1	NA	TRBV12-3/TRBV12-4	CASSLRGTGDNEQFF	TGTGCCAGCAGTTTACGGGGGACAGGGGATAATGAGCAGTTCTTC
NA	TRBJ1-4	many	TRBV6-1	CASSRGRDAPQKLFF	TGTGCCAGCAGCCGTGGACGGGACGCTCCCCAAAAACTGTTTTTT
TRBD1	TRBJ1-4	many	TRBV2	CASSGPGTGGTNEKLFF	TGTGCCAGCAGTGGTCCCGGGACAGGGGGAACTAATGAAAAACTGTTTTTT
NA	TRBJ2-2	many	TRBV7-9	CASSLGYKQGELFF	TGTGCCAGCAGCTTAGGGTATAAGCAGGGGGAGCTGTTTTTT
TRBD1	TRBJ2-2	many	TRBV5-6	CASSTRGPVNTGELFF	TGTGCCAGCAGCACCAGGGGGCCGGTGAACACCGGGGAGCTGTTTTTT
NA	TRBJ2-1	NA	TRBV6-2/TRBV6-3	CASSYDRSSYNEQFF	TGTGCCAGCAGTTACGACAGAAGCTCCTACAATGAGCAGTTCTTC
NA	TRBJ2-5	few	TRBV25-1	CASQSRDIQETQYF	TGTGCCAGCCAATCACGGGACATCCAAGAGACCCAGTACTTC
NA	TRBJ2-1	NA	TRBV29-1	CSTTRGGYNEQFF	TGCAGCACTACCAGAGGCGGATACAATGAGCAGTTCTTC
NA	TRBJ2-7	many	TRBV27	CASSLLPFGAYEQYF	TGTGCCAGCAGTTTATTGCCATTTGGAGCCTACGAGCAGTACTTC
TRBD2	TRBJ2-3	many	TRBV9	CASSPDGGASTDTQYF	TGTGCCAGCAGTCCAGACGGGGGGGCGTCCACAGATACGCAGTATTTT
NA	TRBJ2-2	few	TRBV12-3/TRBV12-4	CASSFTSGRTGELFF	TGTGCCAGCAGTTTTACCTCGGGTCGGACCGGGGAGCTGTTTTTT
TRBD2	TRBJ2-1	many	TRBV12-3/TRBV12-4	CASSLTTSRNEQFF	TGTGCTAGCAGTTTAACGACTAGCCGCAATGAGCAGTTCTTC